This T cell receptor (beta chain) comes out of a study of T cells in Graves' hyperthyroidism and ophthalmopathy. The investigators amplified TCR beta CDR3 regions from RNA transcripts. HTBI primers were employed in a first-round RT-PCR of the TCR CDR3. One entry per CDR3 protein results from TCRdb running MiXCR on the multiplex PCR reads. The table lists around 720,000 distinct CDR3 sequences, around a third of them singletons, with around a third in the top ten. Clinical symptoms, serum thyroxine and TRAb, thyroid ultrasound and orbital computed tomography were used for the diagnoses. This clonotype originated in a middle-aged woman with Graves' hyperthyroidism. Material for sequencing was blood.

CDR3 sequence: CAITSGTDRNGYTF. In nucleotides, the CDR3 is TGTGCCATCACTAGTGGGACAGACCGCAATGGCTACACCTTC. The chain employs TRBV10-3 and TRBJ1-2; 7 bases are shared with TRBD1. The CDR3 loop spans 14 amino acids. Germline CDR1 reads ENHRY; CDR2 reads SYGVKD. After removal of 7 bases from V and 6 bases from J, the junction contained 11 bases not matched to a gene.